This T cell receptor (beta chain) appears in the sequencing data of a study of persistence of HIV-infected CD4 T cells. The libraries were made with immunoSEQ version 4 in survey mode. Here immunoSEQ multiplex PCR was the method, and the copy in TCRdb shows in-frame clones only, minus some. This table has about 64,000 clones, more than 70% appearing once. The stimulus was an HIV-1 Gag 15-mer peptide pool, about 1.1 ug/peptide/mL. CD40L-negative CD69-negative CD45RO-high memory CD4+ T cells were sorted as populations depleted of antigen-responding cells. A note on this clone: Its target is unknown.

Trimming removed 3 bases at V and 7 bases at J, with 14 bases between. Germline CDR1 reads LNHDA; CDR2 reads SQIVND (reference sequence). This CDR3 comprises 14 residues. Study findings and constraints: TCRbeta richness was lower in CMV- and Gag-responding cells than in anti-CD3/anti-CD28-responding cells.

This sequence joins TRBV19 and TRBJ2-3; the D gene could be TRBD1 or TRBD2 (5 bases each). The starting material was CD4+ T cells sorted from PBMCs after approximately 20-hour stimulation, obtained from a patient who received antiretroviral therapy. The clonotype comes from an adult man with HIV who was CMV-seropositive. The CDR3 DNA is TGTGCCAGTAGTATCCGGGACCAGGAGAATACGCAGTATTTT. The encoded protein is CASSIRDQENTQYF.